The 32 T cell receptor beta chains listed next were all sequenced from one sample in a study of Tregs in tolerant kidney transplant recipients. Profiled with immunoSEQ multiplex PCR; TCRdb holds only in-frame clones, not every one. The repertoire holds 2,500 to 3,000 clones, with almost 40% as singletons. These receptors are not linked to any known antigen. The sequenced sample was Tregs from blood cultured with allogeneic cells. These receptor sequences come from a human donor in good health.

This clone was seen a few times. This chain uses TRBV6-5 with TRBJ1-1; a possible D gene is TRBD1 (6 bases). Per germline, CDR1 MNHEY and CDR2 SVGAGI. V was clipped by 2 bases and J by 4 bases, with 11 bases between them. There are 14 residues in the CDR3. The CDR3 loop reads CASSYGGRVTEAFF. The CDR3 nucleotides read TGTGCCAGCAGTTACGGGGGCAGGGTCACTGAAGCTTTCTTT.

This chain joins TRBV2 and TRBJ1-3; D gene ambiguous. The CDR3 length is 16 residues. Looked up from germline, CDR1 is SNHLY and CDR2 is FYNNEI. The V end lost 6 bases, the J end lost 4 bases, and 19 bases lay between the germline ends. CDR3 sequence (DNA): TGTGCCAGCAGGAGAAGGGCAAACCCTTACGGAAACACCATATATTTT. Encoded protein: CASRRRANPYGNTIYF.

V and J are TRBV6-5 and TRBJ2-1; D is possibly TRBD2 (5 bases). V shed 6 bases and J shed 6 bases, with 12 bases lying between them. Germline CDR1 is MNHEY and CDR2 is SVGAGI. The CDR3 is 13 residues long. The CDR3 here is CASRQTSFNEQFF. Here the CDR3 DNA reads TGTGCCAGCAGACAAACTAGTTTCAATGAGCAGTTCTTC.

This clone is medium-sized in the sample. V usage is TRBV21-1 and J usage is TRBJ1-2. TRBV21-1 is designated a pseudogene. The CDR3 length is 16 residues. The CDR3 spells CASSKGPSGLVYGYTF. CDR3 DNA sequence: TGTGCCAGCAGCAAAGGCCCCTCCGGGTTGGTCTATGGCTACACCTTC.

Here the CDR3 reads CASSVASAGASPLHF. For the CDR3, the DNA is TGTGCCAGCAGCGTAGCTTCGGCAGGGGCCTCACCCCTCCACTTT. The chain couples TRBV9 to TRBJ1-6; D is perhaps TRBD1 (6 bases). The CDR3 runs 15 residues. V lost 0 bases to trimming and J lost 10 bases, with 14 bases between them. Germline V gene sequence: CDR1 SGDLS, CDR2 YYNGEE.

The chain employs TRBV4-1 and TRBJ2-7; tentative D call: TRBD1 (5 bases). Germline lookup yields CDR1 MGHRA and CDR2 YSYEKL. CDR3 length equals 20 residues. V was trimmed by 0 bases and J by 2 bases, leaving 26 bases between them. CDR3 DNA sequence: TGCGCCAGCAGCCAAGATCTTAGGATCTTCGGCAGGGTGAATGCCTACGAGCAGTACTTC. Residues: CASSQDLRIFGRVNAYEQYF.

The V gene is TRBV6-4, the J gene TRBJ1-5, with D unclear. The CDR3 sequence is 13 residues long. V was trimmed by 4 bases and J by 2 bases, leaving 6 bases between them. Germline-derived CDR1 and CDR2 are MRHNA and SNTAGT. The CDR3 reads CASSGGRNQPQHF. The CDR3 coding sequence is TGTGCCAGCAGTGGAGGGCGCAATCAGCCCCAGCATTTT.

This chain connects TRBV7-8 to TRBJ2-5; TRBD2 matches at 9 bases. Germline-derived CDR1 and CDR2 are SGHVS and FQNEAQ. With V trimmed by 0 bases and J by 2 bases, 19 bases remained unmatched. The CDR3 spans 21 residues. In nucleotides, the CDR3 is TGTGCCAGCAGCTTAGCGGTCGGATGGTCGGCTAGCGGGACTAAACAAGAGACCCAGTACTTC. Residues: CASSLAVGWSASGTKQETQYF. The full variable domain, completed using reference TRBV7-8 and TRBJ2-5, is GAGVSQSPRYKVAKRGQDVALRCDPISGHVSLFWYQQALGQGPEFLTYFQNEAQLDKSGLPSDRFFAERPEGSVSTLKIQRTQQEDSAVYLCASSLAVGWSASGTKQETQYFGPGTRLLVL.

This clone is medium-sized within its sample. This sequence joins TRBV11-2 and TRBJ2-2, with D unresolved. The CDR3 has 14 amino acids. Trimming took off 5 bases at V and 9 bases at J, with 16 bases between the two ends. Per germline, CDR1 SGHAT and CDR2 FQNNGV. CDR3 sequence (DNA): TGTGCCAGCAGCCCCTCCTGGGTCGGCCGGGAGCTGTTTTTT. It is translated as CASSPSWVGRELFF. Combining the CDR3 with reference TRBV11-2 and TRBJ2-2 gives the whole variable domain EAGVAQSPRYKIIEKRQSVAFWCNPISGHATLYWYQQILGQGPKLLIQFQNNGVVDDSQLPKDRFSAERLKGVDSTLKIQPAKLEDSAVYLCASSPSWVGRELFFGEGSRLTVL.

In this sample, this clone is medium-sized (0.01 to 0.1%). The chain uses TRBV6-1 and TRBJ2-7; TRBD2 might be the D (6 bases). V was cut by 2 bases and J by 0 bases, with 11 bases left in between. The CDR3 contains 15 residues. The V gene's germline CDR1 is MNHNS and CDR2 SASEGT. The CDR3 here is CASSELGGNSYEQYF. In DNA, the CDR3 is TGTGCCAGCAGTGAATTGGGCGGGAACTCCTACGAGCAGTACTTC.

This sequence joins TRBV7-1 and TRBJ1-5; maybe TRBD1 (5 bases). TRBV7-1 is filed as an ORF, its function uncertain. Trimming stripped 4 bases from V and 6 bases from J, with 16 bases between. CDR3 length equals 15 residues. The CDR3 bases are TGTGCCAGCAGCTTAGGCATGCGGGGACCTCAGCCCCAGCATTTT. Amino acid sequence: CASSLGMRGPQPQHF.

This chain uses TRBV11-2 with TRBJ2-3; 14 bases fit TRBD2. This CDR3 comprises 19 residues. The V segment lost 2 bases and the J segment 4 bases; nucleotides outside the gene matches: 11. Germline lookup yields CDR1 SGHAT and CDR2 FQNNGV. The CDR3 DNA reads TGTGCCAGCAGCTTAAGGCAGAGAAGGGGACTAGCGGGAGCAGATACGCAGTATTTT. It codes for CASSLRQRRGLAGADTQYF.

This clone counts as large (0.1 to 1%). The rearrangement joins TRBV7-2 to TRBJ1-4, with 8 positions matching TRBD1. Losses at the gene ends were 5 bases for V and 6 bases for J; bases not matched to a gene: 8. This CDR3 region has 15 residues. Germline assignment: CDR1 SGHTA and CDR2 FQGNSA. The CDR3 sequence: CASSPETGAYEKLFF. CDR3 bases: TGTGCCAGCAGCCCTGAGACAGGGGCGTATGAAAAACTGTTTTTT.

This clone was seen more than once but under ten times. The rearrangement links TRBV5-1 to TRBJ2-5, with unresolved D. Trimming took 2 bases from V and 5 from J, leaving 13 bases between them. The CDR3 has 14 residues. Germline V gene sequence: CDR1 SGHRS, CDR2 YFSETQ. The DNA for the CDR3 is TGCGCCAGCAGCTTCAGTGGTTGGTCGGAGACCCAGTACTTC. This translates into CASSFSGWSETQYF.

This clone has a handful of counts. V is TRBV5-1 and J is TRBJ2-7; TRBD2 agrees at 10 bases. Germline CDR1 and CDR2: SGHRS and YFSETQ. The length of the CDR3 is 15 residues. The V and J ends lost 4 bases and 1 base, in that order; junction bases with no gene match: 5. CDR3 DNA: TGCGCCAGCAGCACGGGACTAGCGAGTTCCTACGAGCAGTACTTC. Its protein is CASSTGLASSYEQYF.

By frequency in the sample, this clone is medium-sized. The chain employs TRBV7-9 and TRBJ1-5, with a weak D call TRBD1 (5 bases). The V gene lost 1 base and the J gene lost 7 bases, with 14 bases spanning the gap. Germline assignment: CDR1 SEHNR and CDR2 FQNEAQ (reference sequence). This CDR3 has 15 residues. CDR3 in amino acids: CASSLGGRGTQPQHF. CDR3 coding DNA: TGTGCCAGCAGCTTAGGGGGACGGGGCACCCAGCCCCAGCATTTT.

Only a few counts were recorded for this clone. V is TRBV11-2 and J is TRBJ2-1, with D hard to call. Germline CDR1 is SGHAT and CDR2 is FQNNGV. The V gene lost 0 bases and the J gene lost 2 bases, with 8 bases spanning the gap. The CDR3 has 15 amino acids. The CDR3 spells CASSLDSGAYNEQFF. The CDR3 DNA reads as TGTGCCAGCAGCTTAGACTCCGGCGCCTACAATGAGCAGTTCTTC.

By proportion, this clone is large. The V and J genes are TRBV10-2 and TRBJ1-6; the D gene is possibly TRBD1 (6 bases). The V end lost 3 bases, the J end lost 12 bases, and 9 bases lay between the germline ends. Germline V gene data show CDR1 as WSHSY and CDR2 as SAAADI. The CDR3 extends over 12 amino acids. CDR3 coding DNA: TGCGCCAGCAGTGAAGTACAGGGACCCCTCCACTTT. It yields the protein CASSEVQGPLHF.

The V gene is TRBV18, the J gene TRBJ1-5; no clear D gene. V lost 2 bases and J 3 bases, leaving 14 bases between the germline ends. The V gene's germline CDR1 is KGHSH and CDR2 LQKENI. The CDR3 contains 16 residues. This CDR3 is CASSPSAGPFNQPQHF. Here the CDR3 DNA reads TGTGCCAGCTCACCATCTGCGGGCCCATTCAATCAGCCCCAGCATTTT.

The chain links TRBV5-4 to TRBJ2-5; possibly TRBD1 or TRBD2 for D (5 bases each). Between the trimmed V and J ends, which lost 4 bases and 9 bases, there was a span of 19 bases. Germline assignment: CDR1 SGHNT and CDR2 YYREEE (reference sequence). The CDR3 has 14 residues. DNA for the CDR3: TGTGCCAGCAGCCAAGATCAGGGACCTAGGTCCCAGTACTTC. Amino acid sequence: CASSQDQGPRSQYF.

This chain joins TRBV11-1 and TRBJ1-4; D is perhaps TRBD1 (5 bases). The CDR3 spans 14 residues. V was pared by 3 bases and J by 5 bases, with 10 bases between. In germline, CDR1 is SGHAT, CDR2 FQDESV (reference sequence). CDR3 protein: CASSFGTGNEKLFF. The DNA for the CDR3 is TGTGCCAGCAGCTTCGGAACAGGCAATGAAAAACTGTTTTTT.

This clone is medium-sized by share. The chain employs TRBV11-1 and TRBJ2-5; no clear D gene. The CDR3 is 11 residues long. In germline, CDR1 is SGHAT, CDR2 FQDESV (reference sequence). Trimming cost V 3 bases and J 2 bases, with 1 base left between them. The CDR3 DNA reads TGTGCCAGCAGCTTTCAAGAGACCCAGTACTTC. This sequence encodes CASSFQETQYF.

The V gene is TRBV4-1, the J gene TRBJ2-6; 7 bases fit TRBD1. Trimming at V came to 0 bases and at J to 1 base, leaving 6 bases not matched to a gene. This CDR3 has 18 amino acids. Germline CDR1 MGHRA, CDR2 YSYEKL. CDR3 sequence reads: CASSQDQGVFSGANVLTF. The CDR3 DNA reads as TGCGCCAGCAGCCAAGATCAGGGGGTCTTTTCTGGGGCCAACGTCCTGACTTTC.

The rearrangement uses TRBV5-1 and TRBJ1-2; D not certain. The CDR3 has 12 amino acids. Germline CDR1 is SGHRS and CDR2 is YFSETQ. V lost 2 bases and J lost 7, with 9 bases in between. The CDR3, as DNA: TGCGCCAGCAGCTTAAATGCGGGTGGCTACACCTTC. This encodes CASSLNAGGYTF.

This sequence joins TRBV21-1 and TRBJ1-6; TRBD1 is the table's D call, not checked against the DNA. TRBV21-1 has pseudogene status. The CDR3 is 19 amino acids. CDR3 protein: CASSTPQGGERQYNSPLHF. CDR3 in DNA: TGTGCCAGCAGCACGCCCCAAGGGGGAGAAAGACAGTATAATTCACCCCTCCACTTT.

This chain's CDR3 is CASSISGGYEQYF. In nucleotides, the CDR3 is TGTGCCAGCAGTATAAGCGGGGGCTACGAGCAGTACTTC. The chain is built from TRBV6-1 and TRBJ2-5; TRBD2 matches 8 bases. The J call is uncertain, as TRBJ2-7 better fits the DNA end. Per germline, CDR1 MNHNS and CDR2 SASEGT. The CDR3 covers 13 residues.

The V and J genes are TRBV7-1 and TRBJ1-1, with D hard to call. TRBV7-1 is an ORF, with its function uncertain. This CDR3 contains 13 residues. V was pared by 4 bases and J by 1 base, with 7 bases between. The CDR3 is CASSLEGNTEAFF. DNA for the CDR3: TGTGCCAGCAGCTTAGAAGGGAACACTGAAGCTTTCTTT.

This clone was detected only a few times. The chain combines TRBV6-6 with TRBJ2-2; D is perhaps TRBD1 (5 bases). The CDR3 has 16 amino acids. Trimming cost V 6 bases and J 1 base, with 15 bases left between them. CDR1 is MNHNY and CDR2 is SVGAGI in the germline V gene (reference sequence). In DNA, the CDR3 is TGTGCCAGCAGAGACTCAACCCAGGGGAACACCGGGGAGCTGTTTTTT. Translating it yields CASRDSTQGNTGELFF.

V usage is TRBV7-9 and J usage is TRBJ1-3; D is ambiguous. Germline loops: CDR1 SEHNR, CDR2 FQNEAQ (reference sequence). The CDR3 sequence is 15 residues long. Trimming left V 0 bases short and J 2 bases short, with 8 bases between. The CDR3 is CASSLAVYAGNTIYF. The CDR3 DNA reads TGTGCCAGCAGCTTAGCAGTTTATGCTGGAAACACCATATATTTT.

This clone appeared a few times. J is TRBJ1-2 and V is TRBV7-9, with D maybe TRBD1 (5 bases). Trimming removed 5 bases at V and 8 bases at J, with 21 bases between. This CDR3 comprises 15 residues. From germline, CDR1 is SEHNR and CDR2 FQNEAQ (reference sequence). CDR3 amino acids: CASSPQLHSGRGYTF. DNA of the CDR3: TGTGCCAGCAGCCCACAACTACACTCAGGGAGGGGCTACACCTTC.

The gene calls are TRBV7-8 and TRBJ1-5; D is uncertain. Trimming pared 1 base from V and 4 bases from J, leaving 5 bases between. This CDR3 contains 13 residues. The germline V gene has CDR1 SGHVS and CDR2 FQNEAQ. CDR3 in amino acids: CASSLGRNQPQHF. The CDR3 DNA follows: TGTGCCAGCAGCTTAGGACGGAATCAGCCCCAGCATTTT.

The V and J genes are TRBV25-1 and TRBJ2-1, with TRBD2 as a possible D gene (6 bases). This CDR3 has 13 residues. The germline gives CDR1 MGHDK, CDR2 SYGVNS. The V gene lost 7 bases and the J gene lost 7 bases, with 14 bases spanning the gap. The CDR3 protein is CASTKRAGNEQFF. The CDR3 nucleotides are TGTGCCAGCACGAAGAGGGCGGGGAATGAGCAGTTCTTC.